This T cell receptor (beta chain) appears in the sequencing data of a study of blood T cell repertoires in COVID-19. This clone was recorded a few times. Assay: immunoSEQ multiplex PCR; the TCRdb copy retains only in-frame clones and omits some. The sample gives 200,000 to 250,000 clones, 65% to 85% of which show up once; roughly 1.2% is in the top ten. The CDR3 sequence is 15 residues long. The germline V gene has CDR1 SNHLY and CDR2 FYNNEI. The V gene lost 6 bases and the J gene lost 5 bases, with 19 bases spanning the gap. This TCR came from a woman aged 25-40 years with COVID-19, enrolled during active disease. The specimen sequenced was peripheral blood. V usage is TRBV2 and J usage is TRBJ2-5; perhaps TRBD2 as D (5 bases). CDR3 protein: CASRDSVRIGETQYF. The CDR3 DNA reads as TGTGCCAGCAGGGACTCGGTGAGGATAGGGGAGACCCAGTACTTC.